Reported below is one T cell receptor (beta chain). These data belong to a study of blood T cell repertoires in COVID-19. Study at large: COVID-19 samples, acute and convalescent, were from the United States, Italy and Spain. T cells, B-cell-depleted T cells, or PBMCs supplied cDNA or gDNA.

The CDR3 covers 14 residues. In germline, CDR1 is SGHKS, CDR2 YYEKEE (reference sequence). V gave up 2 bases and J gave up 5 bases; unmatched junction bases: 5. The data were produced by immunoSEQ multiplex PCR, yet TCRdb's version contains in-frame clones alone and is incomplete. The sample records about 57,000 clones, about four fifths being singletons. The clonotype originates from a woman aged 80 or over with acute or convalescent COVID-19. This rearrangement joins TRBV5-5 to TRBJ1-2, with TRBD1 identical over 8 bases. Sequencing input: peripheral blood. CDR3 sequence: CASSLQGEVYGYTF. CDR3 coding DNA: TGTGCCAGCAGCTTACAGGGGGAAGTATATGGCTACACCTTC.